This T cell receptor (beta chain) was captured in a study of T-cell memory formation after mild COVID-19. TCRdb analysed the 5' RACE reads with MiXCR anew, one entry per CDR3 protein. The sample lists some 210,000 distinct CDR3 sequences; approximately 30% were seen once. The sample taken for sequencing was PBMCs or a T cell subset sorted from them (not recorded which). The clonotype comes from an adult woman who had mild COVID-19 (a few samples of this study predate the infection). Cell type and time point are not known.

Here the CDR3 DNA reads TGTGCCAGCAGGACCCTAAGGGACACTGAAGCTTTCTTT. Translation: CASRTLRDTEAFF. V is TRBV12-3 or TRBV12-4 and J is TRBJ1-1; D is unresolved. This CDR3 spans 13 amino acids. Trimming stripped 6 bases from V and 3 bases from J, with 11 bases between.